This TCR beta chain appears in the sequencing data of a study of identical twins (dated by TCRdb to 2016 to 2017). Background for the entire study: TCR alpha and beta repertoires from monozygotic twins, unrelated adults of various ages and cord blood were deep-sequenced to test whether fetal clonotypes persist. Replicate twin experiments were performed at different times using different library preparation protocols to rule out contamination. Broader findings and caveats from the paper: In beta out-of-frame sequences, excess twin sharing was weaker, because having fewer shared sequences lowered the signal-to-noise ratio. Zero-insertion analyses could be partly confounded by invariant T cells such as MAIT and iNKT, although diverse VJ usage argued against such confounding for most clonotypes. Out-of-frame TCR alpha sharing in monozygotic twins was systematically underestimated by recombination models, whereas sharing between unrelated individuals was in agreement with the recombination models. Fewer insertions were carried by abundant cord blood beta clonotypes; a weaker similar trend was observed in young adult naive repertoires, while no such trend was observed in memory repertoires. Compared with coincidental sharing between unrelated individuals, out-of-frame TCR alpha sequences shared between twins showed an excess of sequences with low generation probability. Because the same donors could not be followed over many years, the conclusions depended on cross-sectional statistical analysis.

With respect to this clonotype: It lacks a known antigen. No qualities accompany the bases; no much larger clone lies one base away.

Library preparation used 5' RACE. These reads were obtained on an Illumina HiSeq 2000. A universal primer binding site was added through template switching, and the final cDNA carried a unique molecular identifier so that TCR cDNA molecules could be counted accurately. Specific primers in the conserved constant-segment region were used to synthesize first-strand cDNA for the TCR alpha and beta chains. Each cDNA library was double barcoded, with a SMART-Mk sample barcode plus Illumina barcodes, to control for contamination. TruSeq adapter sequences, together with Illumina sample barcodes, were added in two successive PCR steps. The TCR alpha and beta cDNA libraries were sequenced on the Illumina HiSeq platform using custom primers. For the original study's pipeline: MiGEC was used to process raw reads and extract unique molecular identifiers, and MiXCR was used to find CDR3 positions. Recombination models were inferred per individual with the repgenHMM and IGoR tools using an EM algorithm. The tcR package in R was used for shared clonotype analysis, with sharing normalized by the product of cloneset sizes. Out-of-frame nonproductive sequences were analyzed to study raw recombination free of thymic and clonal selection effects. The public reads were quality trimmed at Q25 with fastp and then assembled into clones with MiXCR by TCRdb, keeping productive beta chains. Each entry merges the rows of one CDR3 protein and shows their most common DNA and genes. These V and J calls derive from TCRdb rather than the authors' analysis. The sample yields more than 600,000 distinct CDR3 sequences; 15% to 20% were counted once. Of the sample, 13% is held by the ten largest clones.

Every donor in the study was a healthy Caucasian. Three pairs of female monozygotic twins, all aged about 18 to 30 years, were included in the twin cohort. The RNA used for TCR libraries was isolated from peripheral blood mononuclear cells. Inclusive of the bounding cysteine and phenylalanine, the CDR3 is 15 residues long. CDR3 DNA is the only sequence kept; it has 45 bases, read in frame from the first base. According to the germline V gene, CDR1 reads SGDLS and CDR2 reads YYNGEE. Unmatched junction bases come to 3, with V trimmed by 0 bases and J by 3 bases. The data were also submitted as part of a second study, on T cells expressing NK-cell markers. The second study reports: About eight donors provided sorted CD3+CD56+NKG2C+, CD3+CD56+NKG2C- and CD3+CD56-NKG2C+ T-cell subsets, whose TCR beta-chain repertoires were profiled. Of the eight sequenced donors, seven were found to be HCMV-seropositive and one was found to be HCMV-seronegative. To restrict sorting to alphabetaTCR-expressing T cells, an anti-gammadeltaTCR antibody was added in several experiments. In over five donors, the dominant CD3+CD56+NKG2C+ clonotypes were among the top 10 CD8+ clonotypes and accounted for about 1.0-7.5% of CD8+ T cells. Those dominant clonotypes were again the most abundant among CD3+CD56-NKG2C+ cells in four donors, at about 28.3-65%. Whether the expanded NKG2C-expressing T cell clones were specific for HCMV antigens was left unclear. The eight sequenced donors were randomly selected healthy volunteers, three men and five women. A commercial ELISA kit detecting HCMV-specific IgG in serum was used to determine HCMV serostatus. For roughly 6 donors, bulk peripheral blood T-cell repertoires were also sequenced from unsorted PBMC. MIGEC was used to demultiplex reads and group the reads by UMI, and MiTCR was used to assemble and quantify clonotypes. To exclude erroneous sequences, any TCR cDNA sequence not supported by at least two reads was discarded. The tcR package was used for downstream repertoire analysis, and clonotypes were matched across fractions by CDR3 nucleotide sequence plus V segment. Antigen specificity was annotated against VDJdb with VDJmatch, allowing one amino acid substitution in CDR3.

This receptor chain uses TRBV9 and TRBJ2-7, and 10 junction bases match TRBD2. This TCR was recovered from a woman aged 18-35 years in good health. The sequenced material came from PBMCs. The DNA is as follows: TGTGCCAGCAGCGTAGCGTCTAGCGGGGGCTACGAGCAGTACTTC. It translates to CASSVASSGGYEQYF. The CDR3 plus the reference TRBV9 and TRBJ2-7 genes for the other parts give the full variable domain: DSGVTQTPKHLITATGQRVTLRCSPRSGDLSVYWYQQSLDQGLQFLIQYYNGEERAKGNILERFSAQQFPDLHSELNLSSLELGDSALYFCASSVASSGGYEQYFGPGTRLTVT.